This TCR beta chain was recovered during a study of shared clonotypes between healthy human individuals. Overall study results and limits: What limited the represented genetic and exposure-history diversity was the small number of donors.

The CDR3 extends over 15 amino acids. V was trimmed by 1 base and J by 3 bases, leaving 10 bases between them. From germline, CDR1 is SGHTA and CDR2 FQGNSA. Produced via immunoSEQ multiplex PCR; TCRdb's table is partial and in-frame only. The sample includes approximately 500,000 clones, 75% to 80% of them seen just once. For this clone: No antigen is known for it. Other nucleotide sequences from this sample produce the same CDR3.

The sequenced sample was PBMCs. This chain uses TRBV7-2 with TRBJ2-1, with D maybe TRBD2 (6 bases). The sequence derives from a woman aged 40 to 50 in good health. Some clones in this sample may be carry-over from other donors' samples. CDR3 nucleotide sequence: TGTGCCAGCAGCTTAGACGGCGGGGACTACAATGAGCAGTTCTTC. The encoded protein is CASSLDGGDYNEQFF. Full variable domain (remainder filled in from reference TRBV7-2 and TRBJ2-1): GAGVSQSPSNKVTEKGKDVELRCDPISGHTALYWYRQSLGQGLEFLIYFQGNSAPDKSGLPSDRFSAERTGGSVSTLTIQRTQQEDSAVYLCASSLDGGDYNEQFFGPGTRLTVL.